These 21 T cell receptor beta chains were all obtained from the same sample, sequenced in a study of blood T cell repertoires in COVID-19. Repertoires were generated with immunoSEQ multiplex PCR, while TCRdb's copy carries only in-frame clones and drops some. This repertoire shows 65,000 to 85,000 clones, roughly nine tenths found once; its top ten account for 2.5% to 3%. Specimen: peripheral blood. The receptors stem from a man aged 45-65 years with acute or convalescent COVID-19.

The chain is built from TRBV5-1 and TRBJ2-2; D is undetermined. The V gene's germline CDR1 is SGHRS and CDR2 YFSETQ. V lost 3 bases to trimming and J lost 1 base, with 7 bases between them. The CDR3 runs to 14 residues. The CDR3 sequence: CASSSNLNTGELFF. The CDR3 DNA follows: TGCGCCAGCAGCTCCAACTTGAACACCGGGGAGCTGTTTTTT. Variable domain in full (rest from reference TRBV5-1 and TRBJ2-2): KAGVTQTPRYLIKTRGQQVTLSCSPISGHRSVSWYQQTPGQGLQFLFEYFSETQRNKGNFPGRFSGRQFSNSRSEMNVSTLELGDSALYLCASSSNLNTGELFFGEGSRLTVL.

This chain links TRBV28 with TRBJ2-3; D is perhaps TRBD2 (6 bases). CDR1 and CDR2 (germline): MDHEN, SYDVKM. This CDR3 contains 15 residues. Trimming took 2 bases from V and 1 from J, leaving 10 bases between them. The CDR3 DNA reads as TGTGCCAGCAGTTTAGGAGGGACCGGCACAGATACGCAGTATTTT. Encoded protein: CASSLGGTGTDTQYF.

There are a few counts of this clone. This sequence joins TRBV7-2 and TRBJ2-6, with no clear D. Germline CDR1 is SGHTA and CDR2 is FQGNSA. V was shortened by 5 bases and J by 0 bases, with 11 bases between the two germline ends. The length of the CDR3 is 16 residues. CDR3 residues: CASSAVASSGANVLTF. DNA for the CDR3: TGTGCCAGCAGCGCAGTCGCCTCCTCTGGGGCCAACGTCCTGACTTTC.

This chain connects TRBV24-1 to TRBJ2-7, with 7 bases fitting TRBD1. The junction had 10 bases not matched to a gene; V was cut back by 4 bases and J by 8 bases. The CDR3 runs to 14 residues. CDR1 and CDR2 (germline): KGHDR, SFDVKD. DNA for the CDR3: TGTGCCACCAGTGACCCGGGACAGCCTTTGAAGCAGTACTTC. It yields the protein CATSDPGQPLKQYF.

This sequence joins TRBV12-3 or TRBV12-4 and TRBJ2-5, with a possible D match to TRBD2 (5 bases). V was clipped by 8 bases and J by 4 bases, with 11 bases between them. The CDR3 consists of 12 residues. The chain's CDR3 is CASGLSRETQYF. In DNA form, the CDR3 reads TGTGCCAGCGGACTGAGCAGAGAGACCCAGTACTTC.

This sequence joins TRBV6-2 or TRBV6-3 and TRBJ1-5; D uncertain. Trimming cost V 2 bases and J 3 bases, with 11 bases left between them. The CDR3 has 15 residues. Germline V gene sequence: CDR1 MNHEY, CDR2 SVGEGT. This chain's CDR3 is CASSYVAQYNQPQHF. The CDR3 nucleotides read TGTGCCAGCAGTTACGTAGCGCAGTACAATCAGCCCCAGCATTTT.

V gene TRBV18 combines with J gene TRBJ2-2; 11 bases fit TRBD2. Trimming removed 3 bases from V and 7 bases from J; junction bases left unmatched: 1. In germline, CDR1 is KGHSH, CDR2 LQKENI. CDR3 length: 14 amino acids. Here the CDR3 DNA reads TGTGCCAGCTCACCGGGACTAGCGGACGGGGAGCTGTTTTTT. Its translation is CASSPGLADGELFF.

This chain links TRBV19 with TRBJ1-2; D unresolved. CDR3 length equals 12 residues. CDR1 is LNHDA and CDR2 is SQIVND in the germline V gene (reference sequence). Trimming left V 3 bases short and J 5 bases short, with 7 bases between. CDR3 sequence: CASSIIGYGYTF. CDR3 in DNA: TGTGCCAGTAGTATCATCGGGTATGGCTACACCTTC.

This chain joins TRBV9 and TRBJ1-1; 8 bases agree with TRBD1. J gave up 2 bases and V 4 bases, and 7 bases lay outside the gene matches. The CDR3 is made up of 15 amino acids. Looked up from germline, CDR1 is SGDLS and CDR2 is YYNGEE. The CDR3 here is CASSNRGNSNTEAFF. The CDR3 region has the DNA TGTGCCAGCAGCAACAGGGGGAACTCCAACACTGAAGCTTTCTTT.

The rearrangement links TRBV28 to TRBJ2-1; 9 nucleotides match TRBD1. After removal of 6 bases from V and 1 base from J, the junction contained 4 bases not matched to a gene. This CDR3 comprises 15 residues. Germline CDR1 reads MDHEN; CDR2 reads SYDVKM. CDR3: CASSPGQGSYNEQFF. The CDR3 coding sequence is TGTGCCAGCAGCCCGGGACAGGGATCCTACAATGAGCAGTTCTTC.

This clone occurred a few times. This chain uses TRBV7-9 with TRBJ1-2; no firm D call. Trimming cost V 5 bases and J 9 bases, with 10 bases left between them. There are 11 residues in the CDR3. The germline CDR1 and CDR2 sequences are SEHNR and FQNEAQ (reference sequence). CDR3 sequence: CASSPISSYTF. The DNA of the CDR3 is TGTGCCAGCAGCCCAATTAGTAGCTACACCTTC.

The V call is TRBV10-2, the J call TRBJ1-5, with 7 bases identical to TRBD1. This CDR3 has 14 amino acids. Losses at the gene ends were 7 bases for V and 5 bases for J; bases not matched to a gene: 8. Germline assignment: CDR1 WSHSY and CDR2 SAAADI. CDR3 protein: CASTTTGNDQPQHF. In DNA form, the CDR3 reads TGCGCCAGCACAACGACAGGGAACGATCAGCCCCAGCATTTT.

Concerning this clone itself: The germline gene is not matched at one end of the junction; a read error may be the cause. Other DNA sequences in the sample encode the same CDR3. The chain uses TRBV29-1 and TRBJ2-1; the match to TRBD2 covers 9 bases. This CDR3 spans 16 amino acids. Germline V gene data show CDR1 as SQVTM and CDR2 as ANQGSEA. CDR3 amino acids: CSVSIAGEPAYNEQFF. The CDR3 nucleotides are TGCAGCGTCTCTATAGCGGGAGAGCCTGCCTACAATGAACAGTTCTTC.

The chain combines TRBV7-2 with TRBJ2-1; 8 bases agree with TRBD2. This CDR3 comprises 17 residues. Losses at the gene ends were 4 bases for V and 0 bases for J; bases not matched to a gene: 8. CDR1 and CDR2 from the germline V gene are SGHTA and FQGNSA. The CDR3 sequence: CASSSMGGLGSYNEQFF. The DNA of the CDR3 is TGTGCCAGCAGCTCCATGGGGGGACTAGGCTCCTACAATGAGCAGTTCTTC.

The chain joins TRBV6-5 to TRBJ1-2; D gene uncertain. With 0 bases removed from V and 6 bases from J, the gap between germline ends came to 8 bases. Germline CDR1 is MNHEY and CDR2 is SVGAGI. The CDR3 contains 13 residues. CDR3 nucleotide sequence: TGTGCCAGCAGTTACTCGACGGAGAATGGCTACACCTTC. It translates to CASSYSTENGYTF.

The CDR3 here is CASSSRLALRFDRETQYF. CDR3 sequence (DNA): TGTGCCAGCAGTTCGCGACTAGCGCTGAGGTTCGATCGAGAGACCCAGTACTTC. The chain carries TRBV28 and TRBJ2-5; 8 bases are shared with TRBD2. The CDR3 contains 18 residues. Trimming cost V 4 bases and J 4 bases; bases outside gene matches: 17. Germline CDR1 is MDHEN and CDR2 is SYDVKM.

The chain couples TRBV19 to TRBJ2-4; TRBD1 aligns across 10 bases. CDR3 length: 19 residues. The germline gives CDR1 LNHDA, CDR2 SQIVND (reference sequence). Trimming removed 5 bases from V and 1 base from J; junction bases left unmatched: 14. In nucleotides, the CDR3 is TGTGCCAGTAGTGCGGGACAGGGGCAGGTCAGAAGGGCCAAAAACATTCAGTACTTC. Protein product: CASSAGQGQVRRAKNIQYF.

V and J are TRBV7-9 and TRBJ2-1; D is unresolved. CDR3 length: 9 residues. In germline, CDR1 is SEHNR, CDR2 FQNEAQ (reference sequence). The V end lost 8 bases, the J end lost 7 bases, and 3 bases lay between the germline ends. As DNA, the CDR3 is TGTGCCAGCCCTAATGAGCAGTTCTTC. Amino acids: CASPNEQFF.

The gene calls are TRBV5-1 and TRBJ2-3; D is uncertain. Trimming stripped 0 bases from V and 0 bases from J, with 8 bases between. The CDR3 is 15 residues long. Germline CDR1 is SGHRS and CDR2 is YFSETQ. In DNA, the CDR3 is TGCGCCAGCAGCTTGGGAGGTGGGAGCACAGATACGCAGTATTTT. Protein: CASSLGGGSTDTQYF.

The chain couples TRBV6-1 to TRBJ2-5; maybe TRBD1 (5 bases). V lost 2 bases, J lost 1 base, and 5 bases lay in between. This CDR3 comprises 13 residues. CDR1 and CDR2 (germline): MNHNS, SASEGT. CDR3 in amino acids: CASSEQGQETQYF. The CDR3 DNA is TGTGCCAGCAGTGAACAGGGCCAAGAGACCCAGTACTTC.

J is TRBJ2-7 and V is TRBV6-5; TRBD1 matches at 7 bases. Germline CDR1 and CDR2: MNHEY and SVGAGI. The CDR3 sequence is 14 residues long. The ends lost 4 bases at V and 2 bases at J; junction bases unmatched: 5. CDR3 bases: TGTGCCAGCAGTTTGGACGGGACAGCCTACGAGCAGTACTTC. Amino acids: CASSLDGTAYEQYF.